The 23 T cell receptor beta chains below were found in one sample sequenced in a study of spatial heterogeneity in lung cancer (dated by TCRdb to the late 2010s). The time point label here, explained by the study, means: sample taken at primary tumor resection. Whole RNA extracted from tumor and nontumor lung tissue, or from cryopreserved PBMC samples, was used for TCR sequencing without cell sorting. Library construction relied on 5' RACE. Instrument used: NextSeq 500. Clones were called with MiXCR by TCRdb after fastp trimmed the public reads at Q25, and only in-frame beta chains were retained. CDR3 protein sequences are deduplicated, and each keeps its most common genes and DNA. This sample has under 50,000 distinct CDR3 sequences in its table, and around 5.2% of those were observed once. The ten largest clones capture around 25% of the sample. The sample here was PBMCs, taken at surgery. Every receptor here comes from a female donor with early-stage non-small cell lung cancer.

The gene calls are TRBV16 and TRBJ1-5; D gene uncertain. This CDR3 comprises 15 residues. From germline, CDR1 is KGHSY and CDR2 FQNENV. Trimming stripped 0 bases from V and 0 bases from J, with 6 bases between. The CDR3 nucleotides are TGTGCCAGCAGCCAATCGGGGATTAGCAATCAGCCCCAGCATTTT. Its translation: CASSQSGISNQPQHF.

This clonotype has just a few counts. The V call is TRBV7-9, the J call TRBJ2-3; no reliable D call. From germline, CDR1 is SEHNR and CDR2 FQNEAQ (reference sequence). V was pared by 4 bases and J by 4 bases, with 9 bases between. The CDR3 is 13 residues long. The CDR3 is CASSWDSADTQYF. The CDR3 nucleotides read TGTGCCAGCAGCTGGGATTCTGCAGATACGCAGTATTTT.

This clonotype was counted many times. The rearrangement links TRBV4-2 to TRBJ1-4, with a possible D match to TRBD1 (6 bases). The V end was cut by 4 bases, the J end by 12 bases, with 21 bases between. The CDR3 covers 15 residues. Looked up from germline, CDR1 is LGHNA and CDR2 is YNFKEQ. The CDR3 DNA sequence: TGTGCCAGCAGCCGGACCGGGGGGCAATATGATGAACTGTTTTTT. This translates into CASSRTGGQYDELFF.

The CDR3 DNA is TGTGCCACCAGTGATTCCGGCCCTAATGAAAAACTGTTTTTT. This translates into CATSDSGPNEKLFF. The chain carries TRBV24-1 and TRBJ1-4; D is unresolved. V gave up 2 bases and J gave up 3 bases, with 6 bases separating them. This CDR3 comprises 14 residues. The germline V gene has CDR1 KGHDR and CDR2 SFDVKD.

The chain recombines TRBV11-1 with TRBJ1-5; unclear D gene. With 4 bases removed from V and 2 bases from J, the gap between germline ends came to 18 bases. CDR1 and CDR2 (germline): SGHAT, FQDESV (reference sequence). CDR3 length: 17 residues. The DNA of the CDR3 is TGTGCCAGCAGCTACAAACGGGAACAGCTCGGCAATCAGCCCCAGCATTTT. It codes for CASSYKREQLGNQPQHF.

This clonotype showed up many times. V gene TRBV5-1 combines with J gene TRBJ2-5; TRBD2 agrees at 10 bases. CDR1 is SGHRS and CDR2 is YFSETQ in the germline V gene. After removal of 0 bases from V and 5 bases from J, the junction contained 4 bases not matched to a gene. The CDR3 extends over 15 amino acids. CDR3 residues: CASSLGSSGGETQYF. For the CDR3, the DNA is TGCGCCAGCAGCTTGGGTTCTAGCGGGGGCGAGACCCAGTACTTC.

This clonotype showed up many times. V and J are TRBV25-1 and TRBJ1-1, with a weak D call TRBD1 (6 bases). Trimming shortened V by 4 bases and J by 1 base, and 7 bases separated the two germline ends. This CDR3 comprises 13 residues. Looked up from germline, CDR1 is MGHDK and CDR2 is SYGVNS. CDR3 DNA sequence: TGTGCCAGCAGTGTGACAGGGAACACTGAAGCTTTCTTT. It yields the protein CASSVTGNTEAFF.

The genes are TRBV7-2 and TRBJ2-7; possible D gene TRBD2, 7 bases. Trimming removed 5 bases at V and 7 bases at J, with 15 bases between. The CDR3 is 13 amino acids. Germline CDR1 SGHTA, CDR2 FQGNSA. As DNA, the CDR3 is TGTGCCAGCAGCCCTTCACAGGGAGGGGAGCAGTACTTC. Translation gives CASSPSQGGEQYF.

This clonotype appeared many times. V and J are TRBV7-8 and TRBJ1-1; D gene ambiguous. V lost 0 bases, J lost 7 bases, and 15 bases lay in between. The CDR3 is made up of 15 amino acids. Germline V CDR1 and CDR2: SGHVS, FQNEAQ. This CDR3 is CASSLALRAGSEAFF. The CDR3 nucleotides read TGTGCCAGCAGCTTAGCGCTACGGGCTGGGAGTGAAGCTTTCTTT. The full variable domain, in which reference TRBV7-8 and TRBJ1-1 provide the parts outside the CDR3, is GAGVSQSPRYKVAKRGQDVALRCDPISGHVSLFWYQQALGQGPEFLTYFQNEAQLDKSGLPSDRFFAERPEGSVSTLKIQRTQQEDSAVYLCASSLALRAGSEAFFGQGTRLTVV.

This sequence joins TRBV10-3 and TRBJ2-3, with 10 bases fitting TRBD2. The CDR3 loop spans 15 amino acids. V lost 4 bases, J lost 4 bases, and 5 bases stayed unmatched. The germline V gene encodes CDR1 ENHRY and CDR2 SYGVKD. The CDR3 loop reads CAISGAGGHSDTQYF. For the CDR3, the DNA is TGTGCCATCAGTGGAGCGGGGGGGCATTCAGATACGCAGTATTTT.

At least ten counts were recorded for this clonotype. This chain links TRBV7-2 with TRBJ2-4, with D hard to call. This CDR3 has 16 amino acids. Germline V gene lookup returns CDR1 SGHTA and CDR2 FQGNSA. V was shortened by 4 bases and J by 1 base, with 14 bases between the two germline ends. The CDR3 reads CASSSNPDLAKNIQYF. CDR3 in DNA: TGTGCCAGCAGCTCGAACCCTGATCTGGCCAAAAACATTCAGTACTTC.

This clonotype was seen ten or more times. The V gene is TRBV29-1, the J gene TRBJ1-6; TRBD1 agrees at 9 bases. The CDR3 covers 13 residues. V was pared by 5 bases and J by 13 bases, with 9 bases of the junction left unmatched. From germline, CDR1 is SQVTM and CDR2 ANQGSEA. CDR3 loop: CSVLGQGSIPLHF. The CDR3 DNA follows: TGCAGCGTTCTCGGACAGGGGAGTATTCCCCTCCACTTT.

V and J are TRBV30 and TRBJ2-5; 7 bases are shared with TRBD1. The germline gives CDR1 GTSNPN, CDR2 SVGIG (reference sequence). J was trimmed by 5 bases and V by 3 bases; bases with no gene match: 3. CDR3 length: 12 amino acids. The DNA for the CDR3 is TGTGCCTGGAGAGGGGGCAGGGAGACCCAGTACTTC. This gives the protein CAWRGGRETQYF.

This clonotype was counted many times. The chain combines TRBV4-1 with TRBJ1-1; D unresolved. Germline V gene data show CDR1 as MGHRA and CDR2 as YSYEKL. With 0 bases removed from V and 5 bases from J, the gap between germline ends came to 16 bases. The CDR3 contains 16 residues. CDR3 loop: CASSQDSSRGKTEAFF. CDR3 bases: TGCGCCAGCAGCCAAGACTCCTCCCGGGGTAAGACTGAAGCTTTCTTT.

The J gene is TRBJ1-1, the V gene TRBV4-3, with D unclear. Germline-derived CDR1 and CDR2 are LGHNA and YSLEER. With 5 bases removed from V and 8 bases from J, the gap between germline ends came to 15 bases. CDR3 length: 13 residues. In DNA, the CDR3 is TGCGCCAGCAGCTTTCAGATGCCGGGGGAAGCTTTCTTT. It codes for CASSFQMPGEAFF.

The rearrangement links TRBV6-6 to TRBJ1-1; D perhaps matches TRBD1 (5 bases). The germline V gene has CDR1 MNHNY and CDR2 SVGAGI (reference sequence). V was shortened by 8 bases and J by 2 bases, with 12 bases between the two germline ends. This CDR3 is 13 amino acids long. The CDR3 spells CASSGGVNTEAFF. CDR3 nucleotides: TGTGCCAGCTCGGGGGGGGTCAACACTGAAGCTTTCTTT.

The gene calls are TRBV7-2 and TRBJ2-3, with 10 bases aligning to TRBD2. The CDR3 runs 16 residues. J lost 1 base, V lost 1 base, and 2 bases had no gene match. CDR1 and CDR2 (germline): SGHTA, FQGNSA. The CDR3 region is CASSLEGTSGTDTQYF. The CDR3 DNA reads TGTGCCAGCAGCTTAGAAGGGACTAGCGGCACAGATACGCAGTATTTT.

This clonotype has a count of ten or more. The J gene is TRBJ2-1, the V gene TRBV18, with 10 bases aligning to TRBD1. The CDR3 contains 17 residues. Germline V gene sequence: CDR1 KGHSH, CDR2 LQKENI. V lost 3 bases, J lost 7 bases, and 12 bases stayed unmatched. CDR3 nucleotide sequence: TGTGCCAGCTCACCGACATTCAAGACAGGGGGCGGAAATGAGCAGTTCTTC. It is translated as CASSPTFKTGGGNEQFF.

This clonotype has at least ten counts. The V call is TRBV12-3 or TRBV12-4, the J call TRBJ1-5, with D maybe TRBD1 (5 bases). The length of the CDR3 is 15 residues. Between the trimmed V and J ends, which lost 3 bases and 7 bases, there was a span of 16 bases. The CDR3 here is CASSFSGRLIQPQHF. The DNA for the CDR3 is TGTGCCAGCAGTTTTTCGGGACGGTTGATCCAGCCCCAGCATTTT.

There are many counts of this clonotype. The rearrangement uses TRBV4-2 and TRBJ2-7, with D perhaps TRBD1 or TRBD2 (5 bases each). This CDR3 spans 14 amino acids. Per germline, CDR1 LGHNA and CDR2 YNFKEQ. The V end was cut by 0 bases, the J end by 7 bases, with 13 bases between. The CDR3: CASSQEVRGWEQYF. DNA of the CDR3: TGTGCCAGCAGCCAAGAGGTGAGGGGTTGGGAGCAGTACTTC.

At least ten counts were recorded for this clonotype. J is TRBJ2-7 and V is TRBV11-2, with TRBD2 identical over 10 bases. Germline lookup yields CDR1 SGHAT and CDR2 FQNNGV. The CDR3 runs 16 residues. V shed 1 base, J shed 3 bases, and the junction held 6 bases outside the gene matches. The CDR3 DNA is TGTGCCAGCAGCTTAGCTGCTAGCGGGGGAATCTACGAGCAGTACTTC. Translated, it gives CASSLAASGGIYEQYF.

In its sample, this clonotype was seen a few times. This chain links TRBV6-1 with TRBJ2-5; D call uncertain. The CDR3 consists of 11 residues. Trimming removed 3 bases at V and 5 bases at J, with 4 bases between. Germline V gene sequence: CDR1 MNHNS, CDR2 SASEGT. The CDR3 DNA reads TGTGCCAGCAGTGAGACGGAGACCCAGTACTTC. It is translated as CASSETETQYF.

This clonotype was found many times. V gene TRBV5-1 combines with J gene TRBJ1-6, with a tentative D call TRBD1 (5 bases). Germline-derived CDR1 and CDR2 are SGHRS and YFSETQ. CDR3 size: 17 residues. V dropped 4 bases and J dropped 7 bases, with 21 bases sitting between them. CDR3 coding DNA: TGCGCCAGCAGCCTCGAGAGGCGGGGGGTAGCGAATTCACCCCTCCACTTT. Protein: CASSLERRGVANSPLHF.